This TCR beta chain was recovered during a study of neurological immune-mediated disorders (dated by TCRdb to about 2019). About the full investigation: Of the roughly 34 multiple sclerosis patients, about 31 had relapsing-remitting MS and 3 had secondary progressive MS. The study compared peripheral blood TCR-beta repertoires of HTLV-I-associated myelopathy (HAM/TSP) patients, multiple sclerosis patients and healthy controls using UMI-based sequencing. Alongside PBMC samples, the set of more than 80 TCR-beta libraries contained longitudinal samples, technical triplicates, and paired CD4+ and CD8+ T-cell subsets that had been sorted. Longitudinal HAM/TSP donors and healthy donors each had 3 time-points at intervals of about 3-45 months. The cohort included 68 subjects: about 14 with HAM/TSP, about 34 with multiple sclerosis, and 20 healthy controls. Study-level results and caveats: Expanded clones from different subjects shared no identical CDR3 amino acid sequences, which suggests that TCR-beta repertoires were private in all groups. In phylogenetic analysis, the repertoires of 18 of 34 MS patients grouped into a cluster of related CDR3 sequences, which suggests a possible signature at the repertoire level. The highest TCR clonal expansion was observed in HAM/TSP patients, whereas the lowest was observed in MS patients, even when compared with healthy controls. No association of the MS cluster with clinical or MRI features was observed, and the need for larger cohorts was stated by the authors.

Note on this clonotype: Its cognate antigen has yet to be identified. There are no base qualities to consult, and no much larger clone falls within one base.

The time point label corresponds to: longitudinal time-point 2. Unsorted PBMC libraries were generated from 2 million PBMCs stored in RNAlater at -80 °C until RNA extraction. Multiple sclerosis patients were enrolled in a US clinical protocol under which disease progression was evaluated by magnetic resonance imaging. Peripheral blood underwent Ficoll-Hypaque density gradient centrifugation to isolate PBMCs, which were then cryopreserved in liquid nitrogen. cDNA was synthesized by template-switch 5'RACE using a primer carrying a 10-nucleotide random unique molecular identifier by which each TCR transcript was tagged. Every sequencing run covered 15-18 subjects and yielded more than 160 million TCR-beta sequences. The RNeasy kit was used for extraction of total RNA. Using the KAPA Real-time Library Amplification kit, TCR-beta VDJ regions were amplified with primers for the TCR constant region and the 5'RACE anchor. Sample indexes and Illumina adaptors were added in a first PCR, and a second PCR then increased library yield. The roughly 650 bp TCR product was size-selected on a 2% E-gel SizeSelection system after Ampure bead purification. Library quality was checked on a Bioanalyzer, concentration was measured with Qubit, and libraries were quantified with the Kapa Library Quantification kit before pooling. Paired-end 2 x 150 bp sequencing of the libraries was performed on an Illumina HiSeq 2500. To increase sequence diversity, roughly 24-31% phiX was spiked into each library pool. The paper's data handling went like this. Quality-filtered reads were processed with the UMI-based MiGEC pipeline, and over 90% of raw TCR sequences were removed by the MiGEC pipeline during error correction. IMGT germline references were used for alignment of VDJ genes, and clonotypes were defined by a unique CDR3 amino acid sequence together with V-J genes. Clonal expansion, Shannon diversity, and CDR3 relatedness (CalcPairwiseDistances, ClusterSamples) were evaluated with VDJtools, and phylogenetic trees were built with CLCbio workbench. Using coefficient-of-variation modelling across technical triplicates, the study counted a clone as expanded if it had at least 8 unique UMIs. TCRdb reprocessed the public reads (quality trimming at Q25 with fastp, clone calling with MiXCR) and kept in-frame beta chains. A single entry per CDR3 protein holds the most common genes and DNA from its merged rows. TCRdb's processing, not the study's, gives the V and J calls here. The sample includes about 80,000 distinct CDR3 sequences, with over 4.5% observed a single time. The leading ten clones occupy 7.9% of the sample.

This TCR was sampled from a woman aged 55-69 years with multiple sclerosis. The specimen sequenced was PBMCs.

The nucleotide sequence reads as follows: TGTGCCAGCAGCCAAGGTCCTTGGACCGGGGAGCTGTTTTTT. Its product reads: CASSQGPWTGELFF. The chain uses TRBV14 and TRBJ2-2, with no D gene named confidently. The CDR3 spans 14 residues, from the cysteine through the phenylalanine. The only DNA kept is the CDR3, 42 bases in frame from the first base. As encoded in the germline V gene, CDR1 is SGHDN while CDR2 is FVKESK. The V and J ends are trimmed by 1 base and 5 bases, leaving 8 bases between them.